This entry concerns a single TCR beta chain. Its cognate antigen is unknown. The data were produced by immunoSEQ multiplex PCR, yet TCRdb's version contains in-frame clones alone and is incomplete. The table lists 120,000 or so clones, around nine tenths of them singletons. This record belongs to a study of T cell responses to AZD1222 COVID-19 vaccine. General study points: Repertoires were collected only later (after the peak T cell response had occurred). Seropositivity was recorded at baseline in only a handful of AZD1222 recipients. Spike-specific TCR repertoires showed rising breadth and depth after two AZD1222 doses.

In germline, CDR1 is SGHVS, CDR2 FQNEAQ. V gave up 1 base and J gave up 5 bases; unmatched junction bases: 10. This CDR3 spans 17 amino acids. The sample here was peripheral blood, taken on day 0 of AZD1222 vaccination. The sequence came from an adult in good health. V gene TRBV7-8 combines with J gene TRBJ1-4, with 7 bases matching TRBD1. Written as DNA, the CDR3 is TGTGCCAGCAGCTTAGTGGTCGCCGGGACAGCAAATGAAAAACTGTTTTTT. Translated: CASSLVVAGTANEKLFF.